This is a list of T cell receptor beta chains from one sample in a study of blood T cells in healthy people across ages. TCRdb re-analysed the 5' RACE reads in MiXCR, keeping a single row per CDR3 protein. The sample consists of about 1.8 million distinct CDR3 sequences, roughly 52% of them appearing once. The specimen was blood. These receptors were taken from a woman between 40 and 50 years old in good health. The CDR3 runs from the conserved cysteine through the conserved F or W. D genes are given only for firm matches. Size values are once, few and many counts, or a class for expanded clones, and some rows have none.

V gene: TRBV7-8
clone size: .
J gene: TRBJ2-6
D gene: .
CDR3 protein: CASSLGWKLGSGANVLTF
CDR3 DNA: TGTGCCAGCAGCTTGGGGTGGAAATTAGGCTCTGGGGCCAACGTCCTGACTTTC

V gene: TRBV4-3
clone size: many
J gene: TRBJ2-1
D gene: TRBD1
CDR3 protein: CASSQFLGQDYNEQFF
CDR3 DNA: TGCGCCAGCAGCCAATTTTTGGGACAGGACTACAATGAGCAGTTCTTC

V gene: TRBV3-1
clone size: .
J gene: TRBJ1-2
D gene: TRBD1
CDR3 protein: CASRLMGTANYGYTF
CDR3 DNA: TGTGCCAGCAGGCTAATGGGGACAGCTAACTATGGCTACACCTTC

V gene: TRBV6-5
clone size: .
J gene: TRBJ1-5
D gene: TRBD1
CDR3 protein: CASRPGTGGLQPQHF
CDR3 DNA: TGTGCCAGCAGACCGGGGACAGGGGGCCTTCAGCCCCAGCATTTT

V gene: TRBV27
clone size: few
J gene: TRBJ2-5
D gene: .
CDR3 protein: CASSLVGGGQQETQYF
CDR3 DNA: TGTGCCAGCAGTTTAGTTGGGGGGGGACAGCAAGAGACCCAGTACTTC

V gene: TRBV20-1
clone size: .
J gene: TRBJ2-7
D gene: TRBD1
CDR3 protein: CSAHDRGHDEQYF
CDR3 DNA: TGCAGTGCCCACGACAGGGGCCACGACGAGCAGTACTTC

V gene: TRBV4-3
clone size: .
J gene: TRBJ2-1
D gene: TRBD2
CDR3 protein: CASSQDLASGGNVNEQFF
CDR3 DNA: TGCGCCAGCAGCCAAGATTTGGCTAGCGGGGGGAATGTGAATGAGCAGTTCTTC

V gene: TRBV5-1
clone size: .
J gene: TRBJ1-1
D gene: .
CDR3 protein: CASSLSHTEAFF
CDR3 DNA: TGCGCCAGCAGCTTGTCCCACACTGAAGCTTTCTTT

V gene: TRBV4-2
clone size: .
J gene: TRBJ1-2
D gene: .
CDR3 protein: CASSQDSGTEDYGYTF
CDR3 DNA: TGTGCCAGCAGCCAAGATAGCGGGACGGAGGACTATGGCTACACCTTC

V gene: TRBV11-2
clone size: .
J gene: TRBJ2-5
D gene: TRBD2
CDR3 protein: CASSLASGGLSQETQYF
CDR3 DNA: TGTGCCAGCAGCTTAGCTAGCGGGGGGTTGTCTCAAGAGACCCAGTACTTC

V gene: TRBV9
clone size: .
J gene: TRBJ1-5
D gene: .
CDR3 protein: CASSVGGIIDQPQHF
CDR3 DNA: TGTGCCAGCAGCGTAGGAGGGATAATCGACCAGCCCCAGCATTTT

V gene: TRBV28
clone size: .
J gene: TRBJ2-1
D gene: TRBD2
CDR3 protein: CASSWEGHYNEQFF
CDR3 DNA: TGTGCCAGCAGTTGGGAGGGGCACTACAATGAGCAGTTCTTC

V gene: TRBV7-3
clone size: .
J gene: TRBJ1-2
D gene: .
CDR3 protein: CASSLHGSSNSYTF
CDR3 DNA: TGTGCCAGCAGCCTACACGGCAGCTCTAACAGCTACACCTTC

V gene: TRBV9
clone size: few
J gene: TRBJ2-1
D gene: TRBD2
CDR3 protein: CASSEGLAHEQFF
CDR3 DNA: TGTGCCAGCAGCGAGGGACTAGCCCATGAGCAGTTCTTC

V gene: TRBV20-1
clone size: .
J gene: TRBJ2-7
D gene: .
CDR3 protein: CSAGKKTQYEQYF
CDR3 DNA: TGCAGCGCCGGGAAGAAAACACAATACGAGCAGTACTTC

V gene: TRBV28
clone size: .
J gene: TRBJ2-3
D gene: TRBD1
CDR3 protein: CASSLKTGPYPDTQYF
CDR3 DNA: TGTGCCAGCAGTCTTAAGACAGGGCCTTACCCAGATACGCAGTATTTT

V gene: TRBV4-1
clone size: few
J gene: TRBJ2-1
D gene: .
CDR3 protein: CASSRVGADEQFF
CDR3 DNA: TGCGCCAGCAGCCGAGTCGGGGCCGATGAGCAGTTCTTC

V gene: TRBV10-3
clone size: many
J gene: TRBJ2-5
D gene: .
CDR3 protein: CAISDSGAGETQYF
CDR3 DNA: TGTGCCATCAGTGACTCCGGGGCGGGGGAGACCCAGTACTTC

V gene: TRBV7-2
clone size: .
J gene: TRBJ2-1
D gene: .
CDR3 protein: CASSDGLTYEQFF
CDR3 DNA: TGTGCCAGCAGCGACGGGTTAACGTACGAGCAGTTCTTC

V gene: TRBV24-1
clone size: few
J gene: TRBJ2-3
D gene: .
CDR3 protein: CATSHRSTSTDTQYF
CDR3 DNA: TGTGCCACCAGCCACAGGTCTACAAGCACAGATACGCAGTATTTT

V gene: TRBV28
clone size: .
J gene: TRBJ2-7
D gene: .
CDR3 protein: CAGSQTSIVDYEQYF
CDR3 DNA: TGTGCCGGCAGTCAGACCAGCATCGTCGACTACGAGCAGTACTTC

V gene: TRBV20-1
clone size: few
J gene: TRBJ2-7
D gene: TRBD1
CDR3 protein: CSARDYRQGYEQYF
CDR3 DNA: TGCAGTGCTAGAGATTACAGACAGGGATACGAGCAGTACTTC

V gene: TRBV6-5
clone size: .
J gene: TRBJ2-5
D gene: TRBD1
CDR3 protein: CASSYLGDSSGNEQYF
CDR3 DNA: TGTGCCAGCAGTTACCTTGGGGACAGCTCTGGGAATGAGCAGTACTTC

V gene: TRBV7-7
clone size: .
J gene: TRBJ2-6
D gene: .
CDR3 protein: CASSSGEFGANVLTF
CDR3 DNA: TGTGCTAGCAGCTCAGGGGAATTTGGGGCCAACGTCCTGACTTTC

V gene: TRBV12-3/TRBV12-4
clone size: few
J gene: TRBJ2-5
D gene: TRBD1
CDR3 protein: CASISGAGGYQETQYF
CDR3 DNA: TGTGCCAGCATTTCGGGTGCAGGGGGATACCAAGAGACCCAGTACTTC

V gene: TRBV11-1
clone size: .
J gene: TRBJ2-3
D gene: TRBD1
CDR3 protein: CASSTRDRVITDTQYF
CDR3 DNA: TGTGCCAGCAGCACACGGGACAGGGTCATCACAGATACGCAGTATTTT

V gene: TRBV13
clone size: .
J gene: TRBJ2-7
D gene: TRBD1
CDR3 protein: CASSPPSTGLSYEQYF
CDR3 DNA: TGTGCCAGCAGCCCCCCCTCGACAGGGTTAAGTTACGAGCAGTACTTC

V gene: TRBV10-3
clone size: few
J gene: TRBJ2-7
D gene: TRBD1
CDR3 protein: CAISEPGQGKTYEQYF
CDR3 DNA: TGTGCCATCAGTGAACCGGGACAGGGGAAAACCTACGAGCAGTACTTC

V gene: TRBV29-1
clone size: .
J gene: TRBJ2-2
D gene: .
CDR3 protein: CSVPGHQTGELFF
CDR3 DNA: TGCAGCGTTCCGGGGCATCAGACCGGGGAGCTGTTTTTT

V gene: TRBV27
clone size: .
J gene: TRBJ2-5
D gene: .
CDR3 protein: CASTAGGGKGETQYF
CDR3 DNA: TGTGCCAGCACCGCCGGAGGGGGAAAAGGAGAGACCCAGTACTTC

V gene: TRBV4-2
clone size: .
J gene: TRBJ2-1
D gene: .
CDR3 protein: CASSKTSPNNEQFF
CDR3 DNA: TGTGCCAGCAGCAAGACTAGTCCGAACAATGAGCAGTTCTTC

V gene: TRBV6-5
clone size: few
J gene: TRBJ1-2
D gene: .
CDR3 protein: CATLGGNYGYTF
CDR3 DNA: TGTGCCACGCTAGGTGGTAACTATGGCTACACCTTC

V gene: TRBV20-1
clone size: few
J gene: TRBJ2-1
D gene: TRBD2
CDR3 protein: CSARLGGASRNEQFF
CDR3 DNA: TGCAGTGCTAGACTCGGGGGGGCTTCGCGGAATGAGCAGTTCTTC